Presented here are 31 T cell receptor beta chains from one specimen sequenced in a study of ipilimumab plus nivolumab after autologous stem cell transplantation. Here immunoSEQ multiplex PCR was the method, and the copy in TCRdb shows in-frame clones only, minus some. The sample lists about 84,000 clones; about 83% were seen once. Sequences were derived from PBMCs, sampled in a trial of ipilimumab plus nivolumab as post-transplant consolidation. Receptors originate from a male donor with diffuse large B-cell lymphoma.

Notes on this clone: The sample has other DNA sequences that encode this CDR3 too. The chain links TRBV9 to TRBJ1-2; tentatively, D is TRBD1 (5 bases). This CDR3 spans 12 amino acids. Per the germline V gene, CDR1 is SGDLS and CDR2 is YYNGEE. V was clipped by 5 bases and J by 4 bases, with 9 bases between them. In nucleotides, the CDR3 is TGTGCCAGCAGAGGGGAGGGCTATGGCTACACCTTC. Translated: CASRGEGYGYTF. The entire variable domain, with the rest obtained from reference TRBV9 and TRBJ1-2, is as follows: DSGVTQTPKHLITATGQRVTLRCSPRSGDLSVYWYQQSLDQGLQFLIQYYNGEERAKGNILERFSAQQFPDLHSELNLSSLELGDSALYFCASRGEGYGYTFGSGTRLTVV.

The chain is built from TRBV6-6 and TRBJ1-1; D is perhaps TRBD1 (5 bases). Trimming pared 2 bases from V and 5 bases from J, leaving 18 bases between. This CDR3 is built from 16 residues. Germline V gene lookup returns CDR1 MNHNY and CDR2 SVGAGI (reference sequence). The CDR3: CASSYPSAGANTEAFF. The DNA for the CDR3 is TGTGCCAGCAGTTACCCATCGGCCGGGGCGAATACTGAAGCTTTCTTT.

Note on this clone: The sample has other DNA sequences that encode this CDR3 too. The chain is built from TRBV5-1 and TRBJ2-3; TRBD2 aligns across 9 bases. Germline loops: CDR1 SGHRS, CDR2 YFSETQ. This CDR3 spans 16 amino acids. With 5 bases clipped from V and 3 bases from J, the junction kept 10 bases outside the gene matches. The CDR3 DNA reads as TGCGCCAGCAGTTTGACCGGGACTAGCAGAACAGATACGCAGTATTTT. As protein: CASSLTGTSRTDTQYF.

This clone has more than one count but fewer than ten. The chain couples TRBV29-1 to TRBJ1-2; D perhaps matches TRBD1 (5 bases). The ends were cut back, 6 bases at V and 8 bases at J, with 19 bases in the middle. From germline, CDR1 is SQVTM and CDR2 ANQGSEA. The CDR3 length is 13 residues. This CDR3 is CSVERDGTYGYTF. The CDR3 nucleotides are TGCAGCGTAGAACGGGACGGAACCTACGGCTACACCTTC. Based on the CDR3 plus reference TRBV29-1 and TRBJ1-2, the full variable domain is SAVISQKPSRDICQRGTSLTIQCQVDSQVTMMFWYRQQPGQSLTLIATANQGSEATYESGFVIDKFPISRPNLTFSTLTVSNMSPEDSSIYLCSVERDGTYGYTFGSGTRLTVV.

Here the CDR3 reads CASSLRARGLNYGYTF. The CDR3 region has the DNA TGTGCCAGCAGCTTGAGGGCGCGGGGCCTAAACTATGGCTACACCTTC. The rearrangement joins TRBV7-2 to TRBJ1-2, with D perhaps matching TRBD1 (5 bases). Germline CDR1 is SGHTA and CDR2 is FQGNSA. V was trimmed by 3 bases and J by 2 bases, leaving 16 bases between them. CDR3 length: 16 amino acids.

The gene calls are TRBV5-4 and TRBJ2-7, with a possible D match to TRBD1 (6 bases). With 1 base removed from V and 5 bases from J, the gap between germline ends came to 10 bases. This CDR3 has 13 amino acids. Germline assignment: CDR1 SGHNT and CDR2 YYREEE (reference sequence). CDR3 in amino acids: CASSLNRVNEQYF. In nucleotides, the CDR3 is TGTGCCAGCAGCTTGAACAGGGTGAACGAGCAGTACTTC.

The V gene is TRBV2, the J gene TRBJ2-5; TRBD2 agrees at 7 bases. The ends lost 4 bases at V and 5 bases at J; junction bases unmatched: 4. Germline V CDR1 and CDR2: SNHLY, FYNNEI. There are 13 residues in the CDR3. The chain's CDR3 is CASSAYGGETQYF. DNA for the CDR3: TGTGCCAGCAGTGCCTACGGGGGGGAGACCCAGTACTTC.

The chain joins TRBV19 to TRBJ2-4, with D perhaps matching TRBD1 (6 bases). V lost 4 bases, J lost 0 bases, and 22 bases lay in between. Germline V gene sequence: CDR1 LNHDA, CDR2 SQIVND (reference sequence). This CDR3 has 19 residues. The CDR3 reads CASSSLGRQGSLAKNIQYF. The CDR3, as DNA: TGTGCCAGTAGTAGCCTCGGGCGTCAGGGGTCACTAGCCAAAAACATTCAGTACTTC.

This rearrangement joins TRBV19 to TRBJ2-1; the match to TRBD2 covers 7 bases. CDR3 length equals 16 residues. The V segment lost 4 bases and the J segment 4 bases; nucleotides outside the gene matches: 10. Germline loops: CDR1 LNHDA, CDR2 SQIVND (reference sequence). This CDR3 is CASSNRAGNSYNEQFF. The CDR3 nucleotides are TGTGCCAGTAGTAACAGAGCGGGGAACTCATACAATGAGCAGTTCTTC. The full variable domain, completed using reference TRBV19 and TRBJ2-1, is DGGITQSPKYLFRKEGQNVTLSCEQNLNHDAMYWYRQDPGQGLRLIYYSQIVNDFQKGDIAEGYSVSREKKESFPLTVTSAQKNPTAFYLCASSNRAGNSYNEQFFGPGTRLTVL.

The chain employs TRBV2 and TRBJ2-5, with D perhaps matching TRBD1 (6 bases). Trimming shortened V by 4 bases and J by 7 bases, and 13 bases separated the two germline ends. The V gene's germline CDR1 is SNHLY and CDR2 FYNNEI. This CDR3 comprises 13 residues. The CDR3 sequence: CASSGDRLGTQYF. CDR3 coding DNA: TGTGCCAGCAGTGGCGACAGGCTCGGGACCCAGTACTTC. The full variable domain, in which reference TRBV2 and TRBJ2-5 provide the parts outside the CDR3, is EPEVTQTPSHQVTQMGQEVILRCVPISNHLYFYWYRQILGQKVEFLVSFYNNEISEKSEIFDDQFSVERPDGSNFTLKIRSTKLEDSAMYFCASSGDRLGTQYFGPGTRLLVL.

This chain joins TRBV28 and TRBJ2-7; tentatively, D is TRBD2 (6 bases). V was shortened by 3 bases and J by 6 bases, with 15 bases between the two germline ends. CDR3 size: 14 residues. The germline CDR1 and CDR2 sequences are MDHEN and SYDVKM. The DNA for the CDR3 is TGTGCCAGCAGTTTGGGGTCCGCGGGGTCCGAGCAGTACTTC. Translation gives CASSLGSAGSEQYF. Full variable domain (outside the CDR3, taken from reference TRBV28 and TRBJ2-7): DVKVTQSSRYLVKRTGEKVFLECVQDMDHENMFWYRQDPGLGLRLIYFSYDVKMKEKGDIPEGYSVSREKKERFSLILESASTNQTSMYLCASSLGSAGSEQYFGPGTRLTVT.

This clone was observed a handful of times. The V gene is TRBV6-7, the J gene TRBJ2-7; TRBD1 agrees at 7 bases. TRBV6-7 is known as an ORF, though its function is uncertain. CDR3 length: 21 residues. J lost 3 bases, V lost 0 bases, and 23 bases had no gene match. The CDR3 bases are TGTGCCAGCAGTTACTCCCCCGGCGAGACAGGGCATTGCCCTGGGCTCTACGAGCAGTACTTC. Translated: CASSYSPGETGHCPGLYEQYF.

The rearrangement uses TRBV19 and TRBJ1-5; D unclear. The CDR3 covers 17 residues. Trimming stripped 3 bases from V and 0 bases from J, with 15 bases between. The germline V gene has CDR1 LNHDA and CDR2 SQIVND (reference sequence). DNA for the CDR3: TGTGCCAGTAGTATTGGCTCCTCGAAAAATAGCAATCAGCCCCAGCATTTT. It encodes CASSIGSSKNSNQPQHF.

V is TRBV5-8 and J is TRBJ2-3, with 12 positions matching TRBD2. Germline trimming cut 4 bases from V and 0 bases from J; bases unmatched to any gene: 6. The CDR3 runs to 17 residues. CDR1 SGHTS and CDR2 YDEGEE come from the germline V gene. The CDR3 loop is CASSLRGLAGSTDTQYF. The CDR3 DNA sequence: TGTGCCAGCAGCCTAAGAGGACTAGCGGGGAGCACAGATACGCAGTATTTT.

CDR3 nucleotides: TGTGCCAGCAGTGCTACCTCCAGTCTAGGGCGAAACTATGGCTACACCTTC. It specifies CASSATSSLGRNYGYTF. The gene calls are TRBV6-1 and TRBJ1-2; the D is unclear. The CDR3 consists of 17 residues. Trimming removed 4 bases from V and 2 bases from J, with 20 bases in between. The germline V gene has CDR1 MNHNS and CDR2 SASEGT.

The chain combines TRBV5-1 with TRBJ2-5, with TRBD2 as a possible D gene (7 bases). The germline V gene encodes CDR1 SGHRS and CDR2 YFSETQ. V was trimmed by 4 bases and J by 4 bases, leaving 11 bases between them. The CDR3 runs 13 residues. The CDR3 region has the DNA TGCGCCAGCAGCGGGGGGGCCGGAGAGACCCAGTACTTC. This translates into CASSGGAGETQYF.

The chain has TRBV19 and TRBJ1-3; D unclear. V gave up 4 bases and J gave up 0 bases, with 10 bases separating them. Germline loops: CDR1 LNHDA, CDR2 SQIVND (reference sequence). This CDR3 has 15 amino acids. The CDR3 loop reads CASSNPASSGNTIYF. CDR3 DNA sequence: TGTGCCAGTAGTAACCCAGCCAGCTCTGGAAACACCATATATTTT.

This clone was seen only once. The J gene is TRBJ2-2, the V gene TRBV6-5; 7 bases agree with TRBD1. With 6 bases clipped from V and 6 bases from J, the junction kept 10 bases outside the gene matches. Germline V gives CDR1 MNHEY, CDR2 SVGAGI. The CDR3 spans 15 residues. The CDR3: CASRLQGKLSGELFF. DNA of the CDR3: TGTGCCAGCAGGCTACAGGGGAAGTTGTCCGGGGAGCTGTTTTTT.

A few counts support this clone. The J gene is TRBJ2-5, the V gene TRBV7-2; the D is unclear. Looked up from germline, CDR1 is SGHTA and CDR2 is FQGNSA. Between the trimmed V and J ends, which lost 2 bases and 5 bases, there was a span of 9 bases. The CDR3 consists of 13 residues. The CDR3 nucleotides are TGTGCCAGCAGCTTACAGCTGACGGAGACCCAGTACTTC. As protein: CASSLQLTETQYF.

The chain couples TRBV29-1 to TRBJ1-2; the D is unclear. V dropped 5 bases and J dropped 5 bases, with 15 bases sitting between them. Germline V gene lookup returns CDR1 SQVTM and CDR2 ANQGSEA. This CDR3 is 13 amino acids long. This CDR3 is CSVTQSPGYGYTF. As DNA, the CDR3 is TGCAGCGTTACCCAATCCCCCGGGTATGGCTACACCTTC.

This clone has only one observation. V and J are TRBV2 and TRBJ2-7, with TRBD1 identical over 8 bases. The CDR3 has 14 residues. The J segment lost 6 bases and the V segment lost 6 bases, leaving 10 bases of the junction unmatched. CDR1 is SNHLY, CDR2 FYNNEI, per germline. The DNA for the CDR3 is TGTGCCAGCAGAATTACCGGGACAGGTACCGAGCAGTACTTC. This translates into CASRITGTGTEQYF.

This chain uses TRBV7-9 with TRBJ2-5, with 11 bases lining up with TRBD2. Germline V gene data show CDR1 as SEHNR and CDR2 as FQNEAQ (reference sequence). Trimming at V came to 0 bases and at J to 6 bases, leaving 6 bases not matched to a gene. There are 16 residues in the CDR3. The CDR3 region is CASSLATSGEGKTQYF. CDR3 DNA: TGTGCCAGCAGCTTAGCGACTAGCGGGGAGGGAAAGACCCAGTACTTC. Combining the CDR3 with reference TRBV7-9 and TRBJ2-5 gives the whole variable domain DTGVSQNPRHKITKRGQNVTFRCDPISEHNRLYWYRQTLGQGPEFLTYFQNEAQLEKSRLLSDRFSAERPKGSFSTLEIQRTEQGDSAMYLCASSLATSGEGKTQYFGPGTRLLVL.

The chain is built from TRBV4-2 and TRBJ2-7, with unresolved D. Trimming removed 0 bases from V and 2 bases from J, with 8 bases in between. The CDR3 has 14 residues. Germline V lookup: CDR1 LGHNA, CDR2 YNFKEQ. CDR3 in DNA: TGTGCCAGCAGCCAAGAGGCTAGGGCCTACGAGCAGTACTTC. Translating it yields CASSQEARAYEQYF.

The chain is built from TRBV6-5 and TRBJ2-5; D possibly uses TRBD1 or TRBD2 (5 bases each). The germline V gene has CDR1 MNHEY and CDR2 SVGAGI. V gave up 6 bases and J gave up 6 bases, with 14 bases separating them. The CDR3 is made up of 13 amino acids. The CDR3 DNA sequence: TGTGCCAGCAGCTTCTTGGGGGAAAAGACCCAGTACTTC. It codes for CASSFLGEKTQYF.

The chain employs TRBV27 and TRBJ2-1; D is undetermined. The CDR3 covers 14 residues. Per the germline V gene, CDR1 is MNHEY and CDR2 is SMNVEV (reference sequence). V lost 6 bases, J lost 8 bases, and 17 bases lay in between. The CDR3 DNA sequence: TGTGCCAGCAGCCGATCTGGTCCGCTCTATGAGCAGTTCTTC. As protein: CASSRSGPLYEQFF.

This clone was seen only a few times. This CDR3 is CASSARQMNTEAFF. The CDR3 region has the DNA TGCGCCAGCAGTGCTCGGCAGATGAACACTGAAGCTTTCTTT. V and J are TRBV5-1 and TRBJ1-1, with D hard to call. V lost 5 bases and J 0 bases, leaving 11 bases between the germline ends. The CDR3 is 14 amino acids. Germline CDR1 is SGHRS and CDR2 is YFSETQ.

The chain combines TRBV4-1 with TRBJ1-4; no definite D call. Trimming removed 4 bases from V and 6 bases from J, with 12 bases in between. This CDR3 region has 14 residues. Germline lookup yields CDR1 MGHRA and CDR2 YSYEKL. In DNA form, the CDR3 reads TGCGCCAGCAGCCGAGGGAAGGCGGATGAAAAACTGTTTTTT. As protein: CASSRGKADEKLFF.

This chain links TRBV4-3 with TRBJ1-1; D ambiguous. V was shortened by 1 base and J by 4 bases, with 13 bases between the two germline ends. The CDR3 sequence is 15 residues long. The germline gives CDR1 LGHNA, CDR2 YSLEER. CDR3 sequence: CASSQGDARPTEAFF. CDR3 DNA sequence: TGCGCCAGCAGCCAAGGAGACGCGCGGCCCACTGAAGCTTTCTTT.

The CDR3 nucleotides are TGTGCCAGCAGCTTGGAGGGCAGGGCCTCTGAAGCTTTCTTT. The encoded protein is CASSLEGRASEAFF. The chain links TRBV5-6 to TRBJ1-1; D may be TRBD1 (5 bases). V was trimmed by 0 bases and J by 6 bases, leaving 12 bases between them. The CDR3 contains 14 residues. Germline CDR1 SGHDT, CDR2 YYEEEE.

This sequence joins TRBV7-8 and TRBJ1-3; TRBD1 agrees at 10 bases. The CDR3 contains 15 residues. Germline V CDR1 and CDR2: SGHVS, FQNEAQ. V was clipped by 4 bases and J by 2 bases; unmatched bases: 2. The CDR3 region is CASSSGQGAGNTIYF. The CDR3 DNA is TGTGCCAGCAGCTCCGGACAGGGGGCTGGAAACACCATATATTTT.

This chain joins TRBV21-1 and TRBJ1-2. TRBV21-1 is marked as a pseudogene. There are 15 residues in the CDR3. Here the CDR3 DNA reads TGTGCCAGCAGCATACCGAGATCGCTTAACTATGGCTACACCTTC. Its translation: CASSIPRSLNYGYTF.